The 26 T cell receptor beta chains in this list originate from one sample, sequenced in a study of blood T cell repertoires in COVID-19. The method was immunoSEQ multiplex PCR; TCRdb's version includes in-frame clones alone and lacks a portion of them. The table has around 120,000 clones, 85% to 90% seen once. Source material: peripheral blood. These receptors were taken from a woman between 65 and 79 years old with acute or convalescent COVID-19.

This sequence joins TRBV6-5 and TRBJ1-6; D is uncertain. The V end was cut by 7 bases, the J end by 9 bases, with 13 bases between. There are 13 residues in the CDR3. From germline, CDR1 is MNHEY and CDR2 SVGAGI. CDR3 amino acids: CASTVGARSPLHF. As DNA, the CDR3 is TGTGCCAGCACCGTCGGTGCGCGTTCACCCCTCCACTTT.

V and J are TRBV29-1 and TRBJ2-3; 8 bases align to TRBD1. The junction had 10 bases not matched to a gene; V was cut back by 4 bases and J by 4 bases. Germline lookup yields CDR1 SQVTM and CDR2 ANQGSEA. The length of the CDR3 is 15 residues. The CDR3 coding sequence is TGCAGCGTTGGCCGGACAGGGATCGTGCCAGATACGCAGTATTTT. Translated, it gives CSVGRTGIVPDTQYF.

The chain uses TRBV11-2 and TRBJ1-5; D is possibly TRBD1 (6 bases). Germline lookup yields CDR1 SGHAT and CDR2 FQNNGV. Trimming cost V 6 bases and J 7 bases, with 13 bases left between them. The CDR3 runs to 13 residues. The CDR3 DNA follows: TGTGCCAGCAGTTCACAGGGAGAGCAGCCCCAGCATTTT. Protein sequence: CASSSQGEQPQHF.

CDR3: CASSRGENQPQHF. CDR3 DNA sequence: TGTGCCAGCTCCAGGGGAGAGAATCAGCCCCAGCATTTT. The V and J genes are TRBV18 and TRBJ1-5; D possibly corresponds to TRBD1 (6 bases). V was clipped by 6 bases and J by 4 bases, with 10 bases between them. The germline V gene has CDR1 KGHSH and CDR2 LQKENI. The CDR3 totals 13 residues.

V gene TRBV28 combines with J gene TRBJ2-3; 10 bases align to TRBD2. The ends lost 9 bases at V and 6 bases at J; junction bases unmatched: 6. The CDR3 is made up of 13 amino acids. The germline V gene encodes CDR1 MDHEN and CDR2 SYDVKM. CDR3 DNA sequence: TGTGCCAGGGCAGCGGGGGGGTCTGATACGCAGTATTTT. Protein product: CARAAGGSDTQYF.

V is TRBV7-9 and J is TRBJ2-7, with D tentatively TRBD1 (5 bases). Germline V gives CDR1 SEHNR, CDR2 FQNEAQ (reference sequence). CDR3 size: 14 residues. The ends were cut back, 7 bases at V and 3 bases at J, with 16 bases in the middle. Written as DNA, the CDR3 is TGTGCCAGCACCCGTGACTGGACACTCTACGAGCAGTACTTC. It yields the protein CASTRDWTLYEQYF. Drawing the rest from reference TRBV7-9 and TRBJ2-7, the complete variable domain is DTGVSQNPRHKITKRGQNVTFRCDPISEHNRLYWYRQTLGQGPEFLTYFQNEAQLEKSRLLSDRFSAERPKGSFSTLEIQRTEQGDSAMYLCASTRDWTLYEQYFGPGTRLTVT.

The chain employs TRBV19 and TRBJ2-3, with a weak D call TRBD2 (5 bases). Per the germline V gene, CDR1 is LNHDA and CDR2 is SQIVND (reference sequence). The germline V and J ends were trimmed by 4 bases and 5 bases, with 10 bases remaining between them. This CDR3 has 13 amino acids. CDR3 sequence reads: CASSNRAGDTQYF. CDR3 DNA: TGTGCCAGTAGTAACCGTGCGGGAGATACGCAGTATTTT.

J is TRBJ1-5 and V is TRBV27; D unclear. There are 13 residues in the CDR3. V was trimmed by 2 bases and J by 6 bases, leaving 8 bases between them. Germline V gives CDR1 MNHEY, CDR2 SMNVEV (reference sequence). DNA for the CDR3: TGTGCCAGCAGTTTAAGTCGAGTTCAGCCCCAGCATTTT. The encoded protein is CASSLSRVQPQHF.

This chain connects TRBV6-5 to TRBJ1-3; 9 nucleotides line up with TRBD1. The V and J ends lost 6 bases and 0 bases, in that order; junction bases with no gene match: 0. From germline, CDR1 is MNHEY and CDR2 SVGAGI. This CDR3 comprises 14 residues. The CDR3 loop is CASRGQGSGNTIYF. The DNA for the CDR3 is TGTGCCAGCAGGGGACAGGGCTCTGGAAACACCATATATTTT.

This chain joins TRBV2 and TRBJ2-3; D perhaps matches TRBD1 (5 bases). Trimming left V 7 bases short and J 1 base short, with 12 bases between. In germline, CDR1 is SNHLY, CDR2 FYNNEI. The CDR3 runs 14 residues. As DNA, the CDR3 is TGTGCCAGCAAGACAGTTATAGGCACAGATACGCAGTATTTT. It translates to CASKTVIGTDTQYF.

In regard to this clone: The same CDR3 arises from other DNA sequences in this sample as well. The chain uses TRBV19 and TRBJ2-7; 9 nucleotides agree with TRBD2. Germline CDR1 reads LNHDA; CDR2 reads SQIVND (reference sequence). V lost 5 bases to trimming and J lost 2 bases; unmatched junction nucleotides: 4. The CDR3 totals 14 residues. CDR3 DNA sequence: TGTGCCAGTAGTCCCTTAGCGGGGGCCTACGAGCAGTACTTC. Its protein product is CASSPLAGAYEQYF.

The chain joins TRBV19 to TRBJ2-3; possibly TRBD1 for D (5 bases). V lost 3 bases and J lost 2, with 9 bases in between. This CDR3 is built from 14 residues. Germline values: CDR1 LNHDA, CDR2 SQIVND (reference sequence). CDR3 nucleotides: TGTGCCAGTAGTATCGGCAGGGACACAGATACGCAGTATTTT. It encodes CASSIGRDTDTQYF.

This clone came up a few times. V and J are TRBV7-9 and TRBJ2-7; 9 bases map to TRBD1. Germline V gene data show CDR1 as SEHNR and CDR2 as FQNEAQ (reference sequence). V gave up 6 bases and J gave up 4 bases; unmatched junction bases: 13. This CDR3 comprises 16 residues. CDR3 loop: CASSRLKQGANYEQYF. The CDR3 DNA reads as TGTGCCAGCAGTCGACTCAAACAGGGGGCAAATTACGAGCAGTACTTC.

V gene TRBV5-1 combines with J gene TRBJ2-7; the match to TRBD1 covers 9 bases. Looked up from germline, CDR1 is SGHRS and CDR2 is YFSETQ. The V gene end was trimmed by 9 bases and the J gene end by 6 bases; junction bases not matched to a gene: 7. This CDR3 contains 12 residues. This CDR3 reads CATGTGSSEQYF. CDR3 coding DNA: TGCGCCACCGGGACAGGGAGTAGCGAGCAGTACTTC.

The chain links TRBV3-1 (or the pseudogene TRBV3-2) to TRBJ2-7; possible D gene TRBD1, 6 bases. Between the trimmed V and J ends, which lost 4 bases and 7 bases, there was a span of 17 bases. Germline V gives CDR1 LGHDT, CDR2 YNNKEL (reference sequence). The CDR3 is 14 amino acids. CDR3: CASSRGQGMGEQYF. The CDR3 nucleotides read TGTGCCAGCAGCCGGGGGCAGGGAATGGGGGAGCAGTACTTC.

This rearrangement joins TRBV11-2 to TRBJ1-2, with TRBD1 matching over 7 bases. The CDR3 totals 16 residues. V lost 5 bases, J lost 2 bases, and 11 bases stayed unmatched. Looked up from germline, CDR1 is SGHAT and CDR2 is FQNNGV. The DNA for the CDR3 is TGTGCCAGCAGCCAGAGGGCTAGACAGGGAAACTATGGCTACACCTTC. Translation gives CASSQRARQGNYGYTF.

Only one count was recorded for this clone. The J gene is TRBJ1-4, the V gene TRBV28, with TRBD1 identical over 12 bases. CDR1 MDHEN and CDR2 SYDVKM come from the germline V gene. The CDR3 loop spans 17 amino acids. J was trimmed by 8 bases and V by 6 bases; bases with no gene match: 13. The chain's CDR3 is CASSQGQGARGEEKLFF. The CDR3 coding sequence is TGTGCCAGCAGCCAGGGACAGGGGGCGCGGGGTGAAGAAAAACTGTTTTTT.

The chain recombines TRBV7-3 with TRBJ1-1; possible D gene TRBD1, 5 bases. Germline values: CDR1 SGHTA, CDR2 FQGTGA. This CDR3 comprises 13 residues. The V end was cut by 6 bases, the J end by 2 bases, with 10 bases between. CDR3 nucleotides: TGTGCCAGCAGTCAGGACACAAACACTGAAGCTTTCTTT. Translated: CASSQDTNTEAFF.

This chain uses TRBV6-5 with TRBJ1-6; D gene ambiguous. CDR3 length: 13 residues. Trimming removed 6 bases at V and 8 bases at J, with 11 bases between. Germline CDR1 and CDR2: MNHEY and SVGAGI. The chain's CDR3 is CASRRDFDSPLHF. The CDR3 DNA follows: TGTGCCAGCAGACGGGATTTTGATTCACCCCTCCACTTT.

The chain has TRBV2 and TRBJ1-1; 7 bases map to TRBD1. The junction had 5 bases not matched to a gene; V was cut back by 1 base and J by 0 bases. The CDR3 runs to 16 residues. CDR1 and CDR2 from the germline V gene are SNHLY and FYNNEI. The CDR3 bases are TGTGCCAGCAGTGAAGTGGGACAGACCTTGAACACTGAAGCTTTCTTT. It is translated as CASSEVGQTLNTEAFF.

This chain joins TRBV29-1 and TRBJ1-2; 10 positions match TRBD1. The CDR3 is 13 residues long. The J segment lost 5 bases and the V segment lost 8 bases, leaving 8 bases of the junction unmatched. CDR1 is SQVTM and CDR2 is ANQGSEA in the germline V gene. CDR3: CSLSLGQGYGYTF. The CDR3 nucleotides read TGCAGCTTGTCTCTGGGACAGGGGTATGGCTACACCTTC.

This sequence joins TRBV28 and TRBJ1-5; no definite D call. The CDR3 has 16 residues. The ends were cut back, 2 bases at V and 0 bases at J, with 11 bases in the middle. Germline CDR1 is MDHEN and CDR2 is SYDVKM. In DNA, the CDR3 is TGTGCCAGCAGTTTAGGCGGCAGCTATAGCAATCAGCCCCAGCATTTT. This encodes CASSLGGSYSNQPQHF. Full variable domain (remainder filled in from reference TRBV28 and TRBJ1-5): DVKVTQSSRYLVKRTGEKVFLECVQDMDHENMFWYRQDPGLGLRLIYFSYDVKMKEKGDIPEGYSVSREKKERFSLILESASTNQTSMYLCASSLGGSYSNQPQHFGDGTRLSIL.

As regards this clone: Mismatch with germline at one junction end may stem from a read error. This chain links TRBV3-1 (or the pseudogene TRBV3-2) with TRBJ1-2; 7 bases are shared with TRBD1. The CDR3 consists of 11 residues. The germline CDR1 and CDR2 sequences are LGHDT and YNNKEL (reference sequence). The CDR3 nucleotides read TGTGCCAGCAGCCAAGGGGGACAGCACAACTTC. This sequence encodes CASSQGGQHNF.

V gene TRBV4-1 combines with J gene TRBJ1-2; TRBD1 aligns across 12 bases. Germline assignment: CDR1 MGHRA and CDR2 YSYEKL. Trimming removed 4 bases from V and 3 bases from J; junction bases left unmatched: 6. This CDR3 is 16 amino acids long. CDR3 protein: CASSPRGQGAHYGYTF. The CDR3 coding sequence is TGCGCCAGCAGCCCCCGGGGACAGGGGGCCCACTATGGCTACACCTTC.

The V and J genes are TRBV27 and TRBJ1-5, with D tentatively TRBD1 (6 bases). CDR3 size: 15 residues. Germline CDR1 and CDR2: MNHEY and SMNVEV (reference sequence). V lost 6 bases and J 6 bases, leaving 18 bases between the germline ends. The CDR3 coding sequence is TGTGCCAGCAGCCTCGAGGGGGGGAGGACTCAGCCCCAGCATTTT. Translation: CASSLEGGRTQPQHF.

The chain carries TRBV24-1 and TRBJ1-4; D is possibly TRBD1 (6 bases). CDR1 is KGHDR and CDR2 is SFDVKD in the germline V gene. The CDR3 extends over 15 amino acids. V was shortened by 5 bases and J by 7 bases, with 16 bases between the two germline ends. CDR3 sequence (DNA): TGTGCCACCAGTGCAACGGGACAAAGTCCTGAAAAACTGTTTTTT. Protein sequence: CATSATGQSPEKLFF.